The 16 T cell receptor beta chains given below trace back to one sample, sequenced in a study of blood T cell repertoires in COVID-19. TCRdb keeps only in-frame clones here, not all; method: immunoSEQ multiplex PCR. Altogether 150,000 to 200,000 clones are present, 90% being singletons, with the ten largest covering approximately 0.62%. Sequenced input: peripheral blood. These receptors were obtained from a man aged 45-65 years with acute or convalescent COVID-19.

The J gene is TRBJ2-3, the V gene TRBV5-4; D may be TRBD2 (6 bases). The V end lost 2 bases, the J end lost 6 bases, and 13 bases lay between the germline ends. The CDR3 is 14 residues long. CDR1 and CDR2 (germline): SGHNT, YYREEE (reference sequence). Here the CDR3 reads CASSFAGFADTQYF. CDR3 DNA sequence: TGTGCCAGCAGCTTCGCGGGGTTTGCCGATACGCAGTATTTT.

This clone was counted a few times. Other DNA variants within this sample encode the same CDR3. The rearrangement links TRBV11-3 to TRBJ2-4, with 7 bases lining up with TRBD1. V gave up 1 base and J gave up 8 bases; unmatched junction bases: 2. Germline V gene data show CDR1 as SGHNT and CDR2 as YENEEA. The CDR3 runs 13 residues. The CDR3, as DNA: TGTGCCAGCAGCTTAGGGCAGGGGGACATTCAGTACTTC. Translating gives CASSLGQGDIQYF.

This chain's CDR3 is CASSLNREYSPLHF. Here the CDR3 DNA reads TGTGCCAGCAGCTTGAACAGAGAGTATTCACCCCTCCACTTT. This chain links TRBV5-4 with TRBJ1-6; D not certain. Germline V gene lookup returns CDR1 SGHNT and CDR2 YYREEE (reference sequence). V lost 1 base, J lost 8 bases, and 10 bases lay in between. The CDR3 consists of 14 residues.

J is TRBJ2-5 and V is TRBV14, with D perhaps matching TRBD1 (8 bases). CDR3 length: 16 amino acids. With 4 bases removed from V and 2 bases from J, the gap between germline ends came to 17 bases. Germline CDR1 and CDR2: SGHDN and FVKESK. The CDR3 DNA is TGTGCCAGCAGCCCCACCAGCGGGACAGGACAAGAGACCCAGTACTTC. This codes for CASSPTSGTGQETQYF.

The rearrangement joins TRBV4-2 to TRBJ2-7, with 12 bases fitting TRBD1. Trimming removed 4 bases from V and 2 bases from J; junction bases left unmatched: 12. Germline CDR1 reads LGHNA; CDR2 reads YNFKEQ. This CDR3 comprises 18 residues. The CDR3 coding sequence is TGTGCCAGCAGCCCCCTAACCGGGACAGGGGGCCTTGCCTACGAGCAGTACTTC. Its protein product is CASSPLTGTGGLAYEQYF.

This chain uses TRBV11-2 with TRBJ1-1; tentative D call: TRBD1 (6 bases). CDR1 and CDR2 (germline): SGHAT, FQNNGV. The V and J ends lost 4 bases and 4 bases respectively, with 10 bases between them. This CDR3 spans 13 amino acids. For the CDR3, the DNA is TGTGCCAGCAGCTACGCGGGGGCCACTGAAGCTTTCTTT. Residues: CASSYAGATEAFF.

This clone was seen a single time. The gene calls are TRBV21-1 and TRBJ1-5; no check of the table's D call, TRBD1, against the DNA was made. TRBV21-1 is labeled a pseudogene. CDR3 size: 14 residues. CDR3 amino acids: CARPGQGANQPQHF. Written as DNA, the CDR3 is TGTGCCAGACCGGGACAGGGGGCGAATCAGCCCCAGCATTTT.

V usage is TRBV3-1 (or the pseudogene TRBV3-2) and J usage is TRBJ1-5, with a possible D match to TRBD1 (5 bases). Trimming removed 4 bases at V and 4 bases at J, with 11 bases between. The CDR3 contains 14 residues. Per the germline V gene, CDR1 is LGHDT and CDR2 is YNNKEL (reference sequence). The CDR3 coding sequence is TGTGCCAGCAGCCTGCGGGGGGGGAATCAGCCCCAGCATTTT. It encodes CASSLRGGNQPQHF.

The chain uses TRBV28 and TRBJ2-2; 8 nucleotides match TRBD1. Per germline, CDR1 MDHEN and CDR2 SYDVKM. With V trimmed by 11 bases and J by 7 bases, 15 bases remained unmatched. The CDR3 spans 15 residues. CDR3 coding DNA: TGTGCCCACAAAGGGGCGCAGGGGGCTCTCGGGGAGCTGTTTTTT. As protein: CAHKGAQGALGELFF.

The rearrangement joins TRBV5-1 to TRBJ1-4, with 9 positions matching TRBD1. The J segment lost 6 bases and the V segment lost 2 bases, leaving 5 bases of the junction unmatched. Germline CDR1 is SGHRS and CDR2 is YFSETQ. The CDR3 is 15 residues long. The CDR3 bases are TGCGCCAGCAGCTTTTGGGGACAGGGAGATGAAAAACTGTTTTTT. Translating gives CASSFWGQGDEKLFF. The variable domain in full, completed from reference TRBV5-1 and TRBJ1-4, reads KAGVTQTPRYLIKTRGQQVTLSCSPISGHRSVSWYQQTPGQGLQFLFEYFSETQRNKGNFPGRFSGRQFSNSRSEMNVSTLELGDSALYLCASSFWGQGDEKLFFGSGTQLSVL.

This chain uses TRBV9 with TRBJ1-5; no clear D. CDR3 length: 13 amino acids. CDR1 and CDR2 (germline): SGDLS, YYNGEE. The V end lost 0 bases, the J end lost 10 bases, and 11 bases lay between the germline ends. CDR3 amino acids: CASSVGGFGPQHF. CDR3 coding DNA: TGTGCCAGCAGCGTAGGAGGGTTTGGACCCCAGCATTTT.

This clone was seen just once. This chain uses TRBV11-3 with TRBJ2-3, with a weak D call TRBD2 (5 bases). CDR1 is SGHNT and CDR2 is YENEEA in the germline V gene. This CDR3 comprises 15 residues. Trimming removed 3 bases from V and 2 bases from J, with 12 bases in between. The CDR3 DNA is TGTGCCAGCAGCTTCGGGGAGACCCCCACAGATACGCAGTATTTT. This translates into CASSFGETPTDTQYF.

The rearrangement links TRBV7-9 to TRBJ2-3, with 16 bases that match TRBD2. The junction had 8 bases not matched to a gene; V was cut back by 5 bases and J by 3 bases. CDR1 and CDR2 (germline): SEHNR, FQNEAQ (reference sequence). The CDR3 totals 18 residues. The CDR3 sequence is CASSHGTSGGARTDTQYF. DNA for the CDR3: TGTGCCAGCAGCCACGGGACTAGCGGGGGGGCCAGGACAGATACGCAGTATTTT.

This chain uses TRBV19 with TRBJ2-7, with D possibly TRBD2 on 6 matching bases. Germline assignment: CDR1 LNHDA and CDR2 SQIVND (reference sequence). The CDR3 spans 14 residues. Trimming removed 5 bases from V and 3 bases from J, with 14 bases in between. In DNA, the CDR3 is TGTGCCAGTAGTTCCGGCGGGGTTTACTACGAGCAGTACTTC. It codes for CASSSGGVYYEQYF. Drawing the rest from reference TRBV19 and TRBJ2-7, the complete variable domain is DGGITQSPKYLFRKEGQNVTLSCEQNLNHDAMYWYRQDPGQGLRLIYYSQIVNDFQKGDIAEGYSVSREKKESFPLTVTSAQKNPTAFYLCASSSGGVYYEQYFGPGTRLTVT.

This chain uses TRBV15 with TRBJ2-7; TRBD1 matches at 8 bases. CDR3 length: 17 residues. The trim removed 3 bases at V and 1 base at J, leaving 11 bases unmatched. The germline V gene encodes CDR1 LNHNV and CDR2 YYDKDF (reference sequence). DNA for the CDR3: TGTGCCACCAGCAGGTCCGGGACAGGATTGAGATCCTACGAGCAGTACTTC. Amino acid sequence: CATSRSGTGLRSYEQYF.

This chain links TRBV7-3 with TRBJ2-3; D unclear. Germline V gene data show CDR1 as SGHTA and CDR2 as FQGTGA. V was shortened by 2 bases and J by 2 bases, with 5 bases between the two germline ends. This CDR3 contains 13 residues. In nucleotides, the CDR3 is TGTGCCAGCAGCTTATTCATCACAGATACGCAGTATTTT. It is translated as CASSLFITDTQYF.